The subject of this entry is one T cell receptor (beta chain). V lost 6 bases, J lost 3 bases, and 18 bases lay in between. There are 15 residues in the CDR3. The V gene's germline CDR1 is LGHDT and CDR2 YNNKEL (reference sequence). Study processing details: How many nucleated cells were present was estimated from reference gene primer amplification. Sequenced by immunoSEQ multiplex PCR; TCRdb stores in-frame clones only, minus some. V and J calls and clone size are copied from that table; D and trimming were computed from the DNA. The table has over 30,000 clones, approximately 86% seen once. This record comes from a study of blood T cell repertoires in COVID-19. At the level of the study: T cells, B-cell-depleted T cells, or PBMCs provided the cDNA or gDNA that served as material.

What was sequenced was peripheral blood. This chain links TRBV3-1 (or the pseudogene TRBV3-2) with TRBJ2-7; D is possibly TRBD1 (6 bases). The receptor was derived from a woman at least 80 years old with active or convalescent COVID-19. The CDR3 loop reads CASSHPGTPLYEQYF. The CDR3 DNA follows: TGTGCCAGCAGTCATCCCGGGACACCCCTCTACGAGCAGTACTTC.